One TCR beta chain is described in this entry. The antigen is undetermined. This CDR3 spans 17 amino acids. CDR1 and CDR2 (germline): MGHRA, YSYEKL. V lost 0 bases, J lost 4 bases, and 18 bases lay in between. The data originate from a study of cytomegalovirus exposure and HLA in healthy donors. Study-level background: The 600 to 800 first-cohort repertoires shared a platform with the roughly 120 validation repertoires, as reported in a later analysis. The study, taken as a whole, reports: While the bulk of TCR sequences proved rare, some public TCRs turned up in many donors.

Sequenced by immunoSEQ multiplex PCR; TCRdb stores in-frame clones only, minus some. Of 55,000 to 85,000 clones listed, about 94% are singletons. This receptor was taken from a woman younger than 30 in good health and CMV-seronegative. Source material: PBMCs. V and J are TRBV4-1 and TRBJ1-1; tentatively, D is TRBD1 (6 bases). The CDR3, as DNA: TGCGCCAGCAGCCAAGAGACAGGCAGACAGAGATTCACTGAAGCTTTCTTT. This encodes CASSQETGRQRFTEAFF.